One and the same sample provided the 12 T cell receptor beta chains below, sequenced in a study of blood T cell repertoires in COVID-19. Sequencing was performed with immunoSEQ multiplex PCR; in TCRdb, only in-frame clones are kept and a portion is missing. The sample lists fewer than 250,000 clones, 80% to 90% seen once, with around a tenth in the top ten. The source material was peripheral blood. The receptor source for this set is a man in his fifties or sixties with COVID-19, enrolled during active disease.

The V call is TRBV19, the J call TRBJ2-1; 7 nucleotides match TRBD1. The V and J ends lost 3 bases and 0 bases, in that order; junction bases with no gene match: 2. Germline V gene data show CDR1 as LNHDA and CDR2 as SQIVND (reference sequence). The CDR3 loop spans 15 amino acids. CDR3 protein: CASSMTGTSYNEQFF. In nucleotides, the CDR3 is TGTGCCAGTAGTATGACAGGGACCTCCTACAATGAGCAGTTCTTC.

The V gene is TRBV11-2, the J gene TRBJ2-1; no definite D call. V gave up 2 bases and J gave up 0 bases, with 5 bases separating them. The CDR3 is 14 amino acids. CDR1 and CDR2 from the germline V gene are SGHAT and FQNNGV. CDR3 protein: CASSLFGSYNEQFF. The CDR3 DNA follows: TGTGCCAGCAGCTTATTCGGCTCCTACAATGAGCAGTTCTTC.

The J gene is TRBJ2-7, the V gene TRBV7-9; 7 bases agree with TRBD2. The CDR3 is 15 amino acids. From germline, CDR1 is SEHNR and CDR2 FQNEAQ (reference sequence). The junction had 12 bases not matched to a gene; V was cut back by 3 bases and J by 7 bases. The CDR3 sequence: CASSFLGGGALEQYF. In DNA, the CDR3 is TGTGCCAGCAGCTTTCTCGGCGGGGGTGCGTTGGAGCAGTACTTC.

The chain links TRBV5-4 to TRBJ2-7; D might be TRBD2 (5 bases). Germline V gene sequence: CDR1 SGHNT, CDR2 YYREEE (reference sequence). Trimming shortened V by 0 bases and J by 4 bases, and 11 bases separated the two germline ends. The CDR3 has 14 residues. CDR3 amino acids: CASSLGGAGYEQYF. The CDR3 DNA reads TGTGCCAGCAGCTTGGGGGGAGCCGGTTACGAGCAGTACTTC.

This clone has a single count. This chain joins TRBV7-9 and TRBJ2-5; D gene ambiguous. The CDR3 loop spans 16 amino acids. The V and J ends lost 3 bases and 6 bases respectively, with 20 bases between them. Germline CDR1 reads SEHNR; CDR2 reads FQNEAQ (reference sequence). The chain's CDR3 is CASSFDGQVGRQTQYF. For the CDR3, the DNA is TGTGCCAGCAGCTTTGATGGTCAGGTTGGTAGGCAGACCCAGTACTTC.

The V gene is TRBV27, the J gene TRBJ1-1; 8 nucleotides agree with TRBD1. Germline CDR1 and CDR2: MNHEY and SMNVEV (reference sequence). The ends lost 5 bases at V and 4 bases at J; junction bases unmatched: 9. This CDR3 has 15 residues. CDR3 residues: CASSLRDRLSTEAFF. The CDR3 nucleotides are TGTGCCAGCAGTCTTCGGGACAGGCTTTCCACTGAAGCTTTCTTT.

The rearrangement uses TRBV5-1 and TRBJ2-7, with 9 bases aligning to TRBD1. This CDR3 has 16 residues. Germline trimming cut 0 bases from V and 0 bases from J; bases unmatched to any gene: 4. The germline gives CDR1 SGHRS, CDR2 YFSETQ. In nucleotides, the CDR3 is TGCGCCAGCAGCTTGGGACAGGGGGAGTACTCCTACGAGCAGTACTTC. It is translated as CASSLGQGEYSYEQYF. The full variable domain, in which reference TRBV5-1 and TRBJ2-7 provide the parts outside the CDR3, is KAGVTQTPRYLIKTRGQQVTLSCSPISGHRSVSWYQQTPGQGLQFLFEYFSETQRNKGNFPGRFSGRQFSNSRSEMNVSTLELGDSALYLCASSLGQGEYSYEQYFGPGTRLTVT.

The chain has TRBV24-1 and TRBJ2-7; 9 nucleotides line up with TRBD2. V shed 7 bases and J 3 bases; nucleotides not matched to a gene: 3. The germline CDR1 and CDR2 sequences are KGHDR and SFDVKD. CDR3 length equals 13 residues. The CDR3 DNA follows: TGTGCCACCAGCCTAGCGGGGAACTACGAGCAGTACTTC. Its translation: CATSLAGNYEQYF.

The sample holds a few counts of this clone. The rearrangement uses TRBV4-2 and TRBJ2-2; D remains ambiguous. V lost 4 bases and J 1 base, leaving 7 bases between the germline ends. The germline V gene encodes CDR1 LGHNA and CDR2 YNFKEQ. The CDR3 runs to 14 residues. The DNA of the CDR3 is TGTGCCAGCAGCCCCTCTTGGAACACCGGGGAGCTGTTTTTT. This encodes CASSPSWNTGELFF.

A single count supports this clone. The chain links TRBV30 to TRBJ2-7; 10 nucleotides match TRBD1. Germline CDR1 and CDR2: GTSNPN and SVGIG (reference sequence). This CDR3 has 14 residues. V lost 3 bases and J lost 5; bases outside the gene matches: 7. CDR3 sequence reads: CAWRGRDRGHEQYF. DNA of the CDR3: TGTGCCTGGAGAGGCAGGGACAGGGGCCACGAGCAGTACTTC.

This chain uses TRBV5-6 with TRBJ1-2; 7 bases map to TRBD1. Germline assignment: CDR1 SGHDT and CDR2 YYEEEE. This CDR3 region has 14 residues. V lost 2 bases, J lost 0 bases, and 1 base stayed unmatched. Written as DNA, the CDR3 is TGTGCCAGCAGCTTCGGACAGGCTAACTATGGCTACACCTTC. Its protein is CASSFGQANYGYTF. Filled out from reference TRBV5-6 and TRBJ1-2, the complete variable domain reads DAGVTQSPTHLIKTRGQQVTLRCSPKSGHDTVSWYQQALGQGPQFIFQYYEEEERQRGNFPDRFSGHQFPNYSSELNVNALLLGDSALYLCASSFGQANYGYTFGSGTRLTVV.

The chain employs TRBV24-1 and TRBJ1-2; no clear D gene. V was trimmed by 1 base and J by 8 bases, leaving 10 bases between them. The CDR3 extends over 13 amino acids. In germline, CDR1 is KGHDR, CDR2 SFDVKD. The CDR3 nucleotides are TGTGCCACCAGTGATTTACAATTTTACGGCTACACCTTC. Translation gives CATSDLQFYGYTF.